The entry below describes one T cell receptor beta chain. Generated by immunoSEQ multiplex PCR, the TCRdb table keeps only in-frame clones and is missing some. The sample yields 150,000 to 200,000 clones, about 88% seen once. Germline V lookup: CDR1 SGHTA, CDR2 FQGTGA. This CDR3 has 15 residues. V was clipped by 2 bases and J by 1 base, with 9 bases between them. These data come from a study of radiation and T cells in renal cell carcinoma. Indicated time point: blood 4 weeks post-SBRT, at nephrectomy. The treatment denotes: 15 Gy SBRT to primary tumor, nephrectomy 4 weeks later. Radiation-treated patients gave blood at baseline, week 2 and week 4.

The source of this sequence is a woman aged 45-59 years with renal cell carcinoma. The sequencing here drew on blood, taken from a patient whose treatment included radiotherapy and nephrectomy. The genes are TRBV7-3 and TRBJ1-5, with a possible D match to TRBD1 (6 bases). The CDR3 is CASSLLGGSNQPQHF. DNA for the CDR3: TGTGCCAGCAGCTTATTAGGGGGGAGCAATCAGCCCCAGCATTTT.